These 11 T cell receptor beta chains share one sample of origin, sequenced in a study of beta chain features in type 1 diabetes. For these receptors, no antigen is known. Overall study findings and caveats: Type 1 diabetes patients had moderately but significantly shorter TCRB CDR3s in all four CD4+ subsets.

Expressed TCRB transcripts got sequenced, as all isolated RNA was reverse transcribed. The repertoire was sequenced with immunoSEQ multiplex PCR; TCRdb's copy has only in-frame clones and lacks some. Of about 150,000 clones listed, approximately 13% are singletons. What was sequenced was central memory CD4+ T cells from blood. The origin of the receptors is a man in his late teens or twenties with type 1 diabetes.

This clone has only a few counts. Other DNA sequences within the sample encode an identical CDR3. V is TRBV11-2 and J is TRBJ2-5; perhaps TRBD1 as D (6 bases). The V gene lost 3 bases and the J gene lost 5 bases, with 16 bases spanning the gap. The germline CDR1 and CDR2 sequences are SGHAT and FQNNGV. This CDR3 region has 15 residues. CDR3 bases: TGTGCCAGCAGCTTTGGGCAGGGGCCGTGGGAGACCCAGTACTTC. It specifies CASSFGQGPWETQYF. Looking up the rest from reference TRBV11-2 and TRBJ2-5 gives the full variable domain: EAGVAQSPRYKIIEKRQSVAFWCNPISGHATLYWYQQILGQGPKLLIQFQNNGVVDDSQLPKDRFSAERLKGVDSTLKIQPAKLEDSAVYLCASSFGQGPWETQYFGPGTRLLVL.

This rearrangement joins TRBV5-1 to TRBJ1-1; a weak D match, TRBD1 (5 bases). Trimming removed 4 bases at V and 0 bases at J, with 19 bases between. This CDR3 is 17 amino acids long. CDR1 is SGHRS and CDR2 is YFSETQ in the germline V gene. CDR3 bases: TGCGCCAGCAGCCCGGGAGGGGTCTTGGTCATGAACACTGAAGCTTTCTTT. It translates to CASSPGGVLVMNTEAFF. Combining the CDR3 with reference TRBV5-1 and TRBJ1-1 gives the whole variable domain KAGVTQTPRYLIKTRGQQVTLSCSPISGHRSVSWYQQTPGQGLQFLFEYFSETQRNKGNFPGRFSGRQFSNSRSEMNVSTLELGDSALYLCASSPGGVLVMNTEAFFGQGTRLTVV.

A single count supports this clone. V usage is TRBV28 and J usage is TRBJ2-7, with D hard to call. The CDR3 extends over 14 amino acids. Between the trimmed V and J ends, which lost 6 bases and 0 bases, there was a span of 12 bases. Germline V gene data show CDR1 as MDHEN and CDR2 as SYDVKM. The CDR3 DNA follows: TGTGCCAGCAGGCCCCTCTCTAGCTCCTACGAGCAGTACTTC. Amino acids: CASRPLSSSYEQYF.

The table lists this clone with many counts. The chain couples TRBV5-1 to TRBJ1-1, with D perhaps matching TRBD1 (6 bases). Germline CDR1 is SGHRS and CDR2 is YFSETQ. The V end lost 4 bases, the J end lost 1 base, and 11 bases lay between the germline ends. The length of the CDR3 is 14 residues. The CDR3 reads CASSPGDGNTEAFF. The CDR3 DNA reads TGCGCCAGCAGCCCAGGGGATGGGAACACTGAAGCTTTCTTT.

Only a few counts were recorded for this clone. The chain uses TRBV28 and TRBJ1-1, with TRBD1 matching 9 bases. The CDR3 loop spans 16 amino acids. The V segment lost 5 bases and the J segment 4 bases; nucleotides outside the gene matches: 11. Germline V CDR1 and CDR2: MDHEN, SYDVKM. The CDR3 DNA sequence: TGTGCCAGCAGTCCCCCCGGGACAGGGAGGAGCACTGAAGCTTTCTTT. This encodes CASSPPGTGRSTEAFF.

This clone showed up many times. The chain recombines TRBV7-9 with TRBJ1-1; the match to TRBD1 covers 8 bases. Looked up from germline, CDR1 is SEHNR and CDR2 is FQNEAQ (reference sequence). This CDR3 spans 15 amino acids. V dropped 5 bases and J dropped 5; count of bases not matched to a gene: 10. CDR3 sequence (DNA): TGTGCCAGCAGCCCGGGGACAGGACGGGAGACTGAAGCTTTCTTT. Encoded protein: CASSPGTGRETEAFF.

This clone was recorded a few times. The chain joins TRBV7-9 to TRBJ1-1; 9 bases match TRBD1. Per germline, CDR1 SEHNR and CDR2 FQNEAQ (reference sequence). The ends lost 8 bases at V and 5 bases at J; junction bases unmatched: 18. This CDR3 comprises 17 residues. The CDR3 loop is CASRHPTGTGSRTEAFF. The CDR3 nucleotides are TGTGCCAGCCGACACCCTACCGGGACAGGGAGTAGGACTGAAGCTTTCTTT.

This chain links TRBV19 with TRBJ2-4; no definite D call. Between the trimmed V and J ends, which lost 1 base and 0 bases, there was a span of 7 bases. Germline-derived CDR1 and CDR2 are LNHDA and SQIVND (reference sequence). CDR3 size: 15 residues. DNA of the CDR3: TGTGCCAGTAGTATAGGGGGTCTAGCCAAAAACATTCAGTACTTC. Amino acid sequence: CASSIGGLAKNIQYF.

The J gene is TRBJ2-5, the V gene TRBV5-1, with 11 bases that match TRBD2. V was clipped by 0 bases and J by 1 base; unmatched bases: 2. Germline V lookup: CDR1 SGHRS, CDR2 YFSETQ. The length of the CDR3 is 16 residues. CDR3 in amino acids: CASSLGGTSGQETQYF. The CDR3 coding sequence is TGCGCCAGCAGCTTGGGAGGGACTAGCGGCCAAGAGACCCAGTACTTC.

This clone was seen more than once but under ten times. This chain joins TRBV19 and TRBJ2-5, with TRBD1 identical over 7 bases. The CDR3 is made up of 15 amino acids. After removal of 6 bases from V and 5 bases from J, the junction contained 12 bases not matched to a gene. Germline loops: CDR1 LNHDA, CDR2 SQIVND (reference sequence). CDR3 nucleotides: TGTGCCAGTAGCTCGAAGCAGGGGGATCGTGAGACCCAGTACTTC. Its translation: CASSSKQGDRETQYF.

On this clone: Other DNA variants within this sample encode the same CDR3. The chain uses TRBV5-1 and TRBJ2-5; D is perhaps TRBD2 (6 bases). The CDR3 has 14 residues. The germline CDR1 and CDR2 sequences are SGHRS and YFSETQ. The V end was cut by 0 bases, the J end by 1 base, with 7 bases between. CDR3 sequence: CASSLVGGQETQYF. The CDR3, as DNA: TGCGCCAGCAGCTTGGTCGGGGGCCAAGAGACCCAGTACTTC.